This is a list of T cell receptor beta chains from one sample in a study of vaccination and CD4 T cells after COVID-19. These TCRs' antigens remain unknown. In TCRdb, the PCR reads were re-called with MiXCR into one record per CDR3 protein. The table includes 14,000 to 15,000 distinct CDR3 sequences, about 46% detected once. Sequencing was carried out using CD4+ T cells from blood, cultured in vitro. The receptors shown here come from a human donor who had recovered from COVID-19. Both conserved end residues are part of each CDR3. The D gene is left open where the match is weak. Rows may omit the clone size; those that give it use once, few, many or a size class.

j_call clone_size v_call d_call cdr3_aa cdr3_nt
TRBJ2-1 - TRBV11-2 - CASSLEIGPGEQFF TGTGCCAGCAGCTTAGAGATTGGGCCGGGGGAGCAGTTCTTC
TRBJ1-6 few TRBV30 - CAWSVPGTGSRSPLHF TGTGCCTGGAGTGTACCCGGGACCGGGAGTCGTTCACCCCTCCACTTT
TRBJ2-3 - TRBV7-8 - CASSGTSLDTQYF TGTGCCAGCAGCGGTACTAGCTTGGATACGCAGTATTTT
TRBJ1-2 - TRBV20-1 - CSAPPGYTF TGCAGTGCTCCCCCGGGCTACACCTTC
TRBJ1-1 - TRBV11-3 - CASGGASTEAFF TGTGCCAGCGGGGGGGCGAGCACTGAAGCTTTCTTT
TRBJ2-6 - TRBV27 - CASNRNSGANVLTF TGTGCCAGCAATCGGAACTCTGGGGCCAACGTCCTGACTTTC
TRBJ2-7 - TRBV19 - CASRTDSENEQYF TGTGCCAGTAGGACGGACAGTGAGAACGAGCAGTACTTC
TRBJ2-7 few TRBV7-2 TRBD2 CASSSATSPPIYEQYF TGTGCCAGCAGCTCCGCGACTAGCCCCCCAATTTACGAGCAGTACTTC
TRBJ1-1 few TRBV20-1 - CSASRAENTEAFF TGCAGTGCTAGCAGGGCCGAGAACACTGAAGCTTTCTTT
TRBJ1-1 few TRBV20-1 - CSATRPSALRTEAFF TGCAGTGCCACTAGGCCCTCGGCGCTGCGCACTGAAGCTTTCTTT
TRBJ2-7 - TRBV6-1 TRBD2 CASSTPSGRAGEQYF TGTGCCAGCAGTACGCCTAGCGGGAGGGCGGGCGAGCAGTACTTC
TRBJ2-3 - TRBV11-3 TRBD2 CASSRRAGYTDTQYF TGTGCCAGCAGCAGAAGAGCGGGGTACACAGATACGCAGTATTTT
TRBJ2-3 - TRBV7-2 - CASSADPDTQYF TGTGCCAGCAGCGCCGACCCAGATACGCAGTATTTT
TRBJ1-2 - TRBV20-1 TRBD1 CSAVEGANYGYTF TGCAGTGCTGTCGAGGGGGCGAACTATGGCTACACCTTC
TRBJ1-5 few TRBV19 - CASSWGDTYSNQPQHF TGTGCCAGTAGTTGGGGGGACACCTATAGCAATCAGCCCCAGCATTTT
TRBJ2-3 - TRBV28 TRBD2 CASSFRAGGTDTQYF TGTGCCAGCAGTTTTAGGGCGGGGGGAACAGATACGCAGTATTTT
TRBJ2-1 - TRBV20-1 - CSAGARKTYNEQFF TGCAGTGCCGGGGCCCGCAAAACGTACAATGAGCAGTTCTTC
TRBJ2-7 - TRBV5-4 - CASSLNRGFSYEQYF TGTGCCAGCAGCCTCAACCGCGGCTTCTCCTACGAGCAGTACTTC